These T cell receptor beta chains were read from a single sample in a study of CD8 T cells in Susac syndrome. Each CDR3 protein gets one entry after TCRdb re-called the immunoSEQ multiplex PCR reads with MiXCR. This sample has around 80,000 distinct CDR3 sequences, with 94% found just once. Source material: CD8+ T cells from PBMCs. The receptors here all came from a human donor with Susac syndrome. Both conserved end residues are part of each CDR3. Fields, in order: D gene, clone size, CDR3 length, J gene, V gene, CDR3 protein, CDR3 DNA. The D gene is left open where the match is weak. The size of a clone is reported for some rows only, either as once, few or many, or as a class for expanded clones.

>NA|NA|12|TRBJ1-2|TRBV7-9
CASSGRRDRYTF
TGTGCCAGCAGCGGGCGGAGGGATCGCTACACCTTC
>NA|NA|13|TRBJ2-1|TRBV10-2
CASSELVDNEQFF
TGCGCCAGCAGTGAGTTAGTTGACAATGAGCAGTTCTTC
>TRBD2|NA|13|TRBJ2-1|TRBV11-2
CAISAGARNEQFF
TGTGCCATCTCAGCGGGGGCCCGAAATGAGCAGTTCTTC
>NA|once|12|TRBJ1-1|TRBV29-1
CSVLPGSTEAFF
TGCAGCGTCCTCCCGGGGAGCACTGAAGCTTTCTTT
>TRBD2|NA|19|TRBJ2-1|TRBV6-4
CASTEEDSGDDNSDNEQFF
TGTGCCAGCACCGAAGAGGATAGCGGGGACGACAATTCGGACAATGAGCAGTTCTTC
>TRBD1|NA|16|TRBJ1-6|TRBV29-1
CSVEPISGQGISPLHF
TGCAGCGTTGAGCCTATTTCGGGACAGGGGATCTCACCCCTCCACTTT
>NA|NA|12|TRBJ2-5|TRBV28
CASSGDLETQYF
TGTGCCAGCAGTGGGGACCTAGAGACCCAGTACTTC
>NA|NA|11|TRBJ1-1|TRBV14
CASSLSSEAFF
TGTGCCAGCAGCCTTAGTTCGGAGGCTTTCTTT
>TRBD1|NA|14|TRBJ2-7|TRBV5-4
CASSEGTGSYEQYF
TGTGCCAGCAGCGAAGGGACAGGTTCCTACGAGCAGTACTTC
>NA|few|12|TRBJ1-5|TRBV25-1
CASSLSNQPQHF
TGTGCCAGCAGTCTTAGCAATCAGCCCCAGCATTTT
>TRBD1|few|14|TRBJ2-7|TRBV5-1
CASSDRQGNYEQYF
TGCGCCAGCAGCGACAGACAGGGTAACTACGAGCAGTACTTC
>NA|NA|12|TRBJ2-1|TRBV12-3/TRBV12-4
CASTTPENEQFF
TGTGCCAGCACCACCCCGGAAAATGAGCAGTTCTTC
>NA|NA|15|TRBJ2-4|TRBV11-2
CASSVGGARGDIQYF
TGTGCCAGCAGCGTGGGGGGGGCGCGAGGGGACATTCAGTACTTC
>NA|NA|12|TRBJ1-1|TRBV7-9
CASGPRGTEAFF
TGTGCCAGCGGCCCTCGGGGCACTGAAGCTTTCTTT
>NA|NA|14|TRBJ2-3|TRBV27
CASSFVQLPRTQYF
TGTGCCAGCAGTTTCGTACAGCTCCCGCGTACGCAGTATTTT
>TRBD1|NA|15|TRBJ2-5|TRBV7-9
CASSLTGESQETQYF
TGTGCCAGCAGCTTGACAGGGGAATCCCAAGAGACCCAGTACTTC
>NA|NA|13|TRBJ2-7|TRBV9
CASSGPDAYEQYF
TGTGCCAGCAGCGGGCCAGACGCCTACGAGCAGTACTTC
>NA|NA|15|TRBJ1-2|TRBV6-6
CASSYLTGTPYGYTF
TGTGCCAGCAGTTACCTCACCGGGACCCCTTATGGCTACACCTTC
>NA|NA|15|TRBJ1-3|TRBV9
CASSVEGGSGNTIYF
TGTGCCAGCAGCGTAGAGGGTGGATCTGGAAACACCATATATTTT
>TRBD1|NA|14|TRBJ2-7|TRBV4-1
CASSHTTGGYEQYF
TGCGCCAGCAGCCATACGACAGGGGGCTACGAGCAGTACTTC
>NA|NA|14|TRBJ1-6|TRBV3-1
CAASEGREHSPLHF
TGTGCCGCTTCGGAGGGCAGGGAGCATTCACCCCTCCACTTT
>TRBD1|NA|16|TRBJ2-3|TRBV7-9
CASSERDSPSTDTQYF
TGTGCCAGCAGCGAAAGGGACAGCCCTAGCACAGATACGCAGTATTTT
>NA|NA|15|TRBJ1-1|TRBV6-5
CASSYSITLNTEAFF
TGTGCCAGCAGTTACTCAATAACTCTTAACACTGAAGCTTTCTTT
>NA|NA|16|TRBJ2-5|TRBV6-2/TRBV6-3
CASSGRRWGVEETQYF
TGTGCCAGCAGCGGACGTAGATGGGGTGTGGAAGAGACCCAGTACTTC
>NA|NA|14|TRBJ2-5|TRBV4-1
CASSQERFPETQYF
TGCGCCAGCAGCCAAGAGCGGTTTCCGGAGACCCAGTACTTC
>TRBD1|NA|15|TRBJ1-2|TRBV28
CASTWDRKAGQGYTF
TGTGCCAGCACCTGGGACAGAAAGGCGGGCCAAGGCTACACCTTC
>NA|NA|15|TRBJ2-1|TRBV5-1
CASSLFELSYNEQFF
TGCGCCAGCAGCTTGTTTGAACTCTCGTACAATGAGCAGTTCTTC
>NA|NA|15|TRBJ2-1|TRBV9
CASSADRGHYSEQFF
TGTGCCAGCAGCGCCGACCGCGGGCATTACAGTGAGCAGTTCTTC
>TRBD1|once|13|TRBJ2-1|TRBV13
CASSTRQGTEQFF
TGTGCCAGCAGCACACGACAGGGAACTGAGCAGTTCTTC
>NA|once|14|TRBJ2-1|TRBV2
CASIENSSYNEQFF
TGTGCCAGCATAGAAAATAGCTCCTACAATGAGCAGTTCTTC
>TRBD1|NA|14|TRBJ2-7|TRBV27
CASSFSNRGYEQYF
TGTGCCAGCAGTTTCTCGAACAGGGGATACGAGCAGTACTTC
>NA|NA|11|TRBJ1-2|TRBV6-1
CASATNYGYTF
TGTGCCAGCGCGACTAACTATGGCTACACCTTC
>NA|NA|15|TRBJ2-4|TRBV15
CATSSADLAKNIQYF
TGTGCCACCAGCAGCGCAGACTTAGCCAAAAACATTCAGTACTTC
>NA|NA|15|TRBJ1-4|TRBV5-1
CASSLMGRLNEKLFF
TGCGCCAGCAGCTTGATGGGACGGCTTAATGAAAAACTGTTTTTT
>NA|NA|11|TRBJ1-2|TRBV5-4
CASSSPLGYTF
TGTGCCAGCAGCTCACCCCTTGGCTACACCTTC
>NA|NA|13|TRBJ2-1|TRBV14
CASSPPNFNEQFF
TGTGCCAGCAGCCCCCCCAACTTCAATGAGCAGTTCTTC
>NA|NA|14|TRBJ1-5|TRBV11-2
CASSPGAGDQPQHF
TGTGCCAGCAGCCCCGGTGCGGGGGATCAGCCCCAGCATTTT
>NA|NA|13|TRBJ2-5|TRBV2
CASNPANQETQYF
TGTGCCAGCAATCCAGCAAACCAAGAGACCCAGTACTTC
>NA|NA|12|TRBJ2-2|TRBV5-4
CASSQRVGELFF
TGTGCCAGCAGCCAGCGGGTCGGGGAGCTGTTTTTT
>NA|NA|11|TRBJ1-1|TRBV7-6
CASSSNAEAFF
TGTGCCAGCAGCTCTAACGCTGAAGCTTTCTTT
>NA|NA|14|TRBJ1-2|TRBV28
CASSWHGTTYGYTF
TGTGCCAGCAGTTGGCACGGGACTACTTATGGCTACACCTTC
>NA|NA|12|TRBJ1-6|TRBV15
CATRQYNSPLHF
TGTGCCACCAGACAGTATAATTCACCCCTCCACTTT
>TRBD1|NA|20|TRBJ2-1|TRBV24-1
CATSDHRPRQWDRAPNEQFF
TGTGCCACCAGTGACCACCGACCTCGCCAGTGGGACAGGGCGCCGAATGAGCAGTTCTTC
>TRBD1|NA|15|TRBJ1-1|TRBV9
CASTLGTGGNTEAFF
TGTGCCAGCACCCTAGGGACAGGGGGGAACACTGAAGCTTTCTTT
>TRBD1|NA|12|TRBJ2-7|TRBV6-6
CASSKTGNEQYF
TGTGCCAGCAGTAAGACAGGGAACGAGCAGTACTTC
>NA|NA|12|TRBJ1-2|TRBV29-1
CSVGEGNYGYTF
TGCAGCGTTGGCGAGGGCAACTATGGCTACACCTTC
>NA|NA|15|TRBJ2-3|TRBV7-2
CASSLDSTSTDTQYF
TGTGCCAGCAGCCTGGACTCGACTAGCACAGATACGCAGTATTTT
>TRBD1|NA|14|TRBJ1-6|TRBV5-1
CASSLTGADSPLHF
TGCGCCAGCAGCTTGACAGGGGCCGATTCACCCCTCCACTTT
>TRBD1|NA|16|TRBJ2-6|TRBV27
CATGDRVSSGANVLTF
TGTGCCACCGGGGACAGGGTTTCCTCTGGGGCCAACGTCCTGACTTTC
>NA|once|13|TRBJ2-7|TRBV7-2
CASSLGGAGEQYF
TGTGCCAGCAGCTTGGGTGGGGCCGGCGAGCAGTACTTC
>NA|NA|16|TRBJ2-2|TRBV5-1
CASTAAKGYNTGELFF
TGCGCCAGCACCGCGGCTAAGGGGTACAACACCGGGGAGCTGTTTTTT
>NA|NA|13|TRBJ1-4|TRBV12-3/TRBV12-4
CASRLLPNEKLFF
TGTGCCAGCCGACTCCTGCCTAATGAAAAACTGTTTTTT